These 29 T cell receptor beta chains share one sample of origin, sequenced in a study of control samples from healthy donors and cancer patients. Only in-frame clones appear in the TCRdb table, and some are missing; sequencing was by immunoSEQ multiplex PCR. The repertoire includes over 100,000 clones, 80% to 95% of them detected once, and 2% to 3% sits in the top ten. Sample: blood. These TCRs come from a man in his forties in good health.

The rearrangement uses TRBV25-1 and TRBJ1-4, with 7 bases that match TRBD1. The CDR3 consists of 15 residues. V lost 2 bases, J lost 8 bases, and 8 bases stayed unmatched. Looked up from germline, CDR1 is MGHDK and CDR2 is SYGVNS. Here the CDR3 reads CASSERDTGVEKLFF. The CDR3 DNA follows: TGTGCCAGCAGTGAAAGAGACACAGGGGTCGAAAAACTGTTTTTT.

This chain links TRBV5-1 with TRBJ2-1; D gene unclear. Germline CDR1 reads SGHRS; CDR2 reads YFSETQ. The CDR3 runs 16 residues. Trimming took 3 bases from V and 3 from J, leaving 16 bases between them. The CDR3 is CASSWSETQIYNEQFF. The CDR3 DNA is TGCGCCAGCAGCTGGTCCGAGACCCAAATCTACAATGAGCAGTTCTTC.

The chain links TRBV5-4 to TRBJ2-3; TRBD2 agrees at 12 bases. Per the germline V gene, CDR1 is SGHNT and CDR2 is YYREEE (reference sequence). CDR3 length: 18 amino acids. Trimming removed 5 bases from V and 3 bases from J; junction bases left unmatched: 13. CDR3 nucleotides: TGTGCCAGCAGGACCGGACTAGCGGGGCCCAAAGGGACAGATACGCAGTATTTT. Protein product: CASRTGLAGPKGTDTQYF.

V gene TRBV3-1 (or the pseudogene TRBV3-2) combines with J gene TRBJ2-5; 12 bases align to TRBD2. Germline loops: CDR1 LGHDT, CDR2 YNNKEL (reference sequence). J gave up 9 bases and V 2 bases, and 13 bases lay outside the gene matches. The CDR3 runs 17 residues. In nucleotides, the CDR3 is TGTGCCAGCAGCCAACGTTATGCTCGTGGGACTAGCGGGCCCCAGTACTTC. This encodes CASSQRYARGTSGPQYF.

The rearrangement uses TRBV3-1 (or the pseudogene TRBV3-2) and TRBJ1-3; D gene ambiguous. The CDR3 sequence is 18 residues long. The V end lost 3 bases, the J end lost 1 base, and 19 bases lay between the germline ends. CDR1 and CDR2 (germline): LGHDT, YNNKEL (reference sequence). CDR3 protein: CASSQGQKFAISGNTIYF. CDR3 DNA sequence: TGTGCCAGCAGCCAGGGCCAGAAGTTTGCCATTTCTGGAAACACCATATATTTT.

This chain uses TRBV7-8 with TRBJ2-7; 8 bases align to TRBD2. Germline CDR1 is SGHVS and CDR2 is FQNEAQ. The CDR3 has 15 residues. V was pared by 3 bases and J by 0 bases, with 4 bases of the junction left unmatched. Written as DNA, the CDR3 is TGTGCCAGCAGCTTCGAGCGGGGGAGCTCCTACGAGCAGTACTTC. Translated: CASSFERGSSYEQYF.

The rearrangement uses TRBV10-1 and TRBJ2-1, with 11 bases lining up with TRBD2. With V trimmed by 6 bases and J by 7 bases, 8 bases remained unmatched. CDR3 length equals 15 residues. Germline assignment: CDR1 WNHNN and CDR2 SYGVQD (reference sequence). CDR3 sequence reads: CASSRTSGGVNEQFF. Here the CDR3 DNA reads TGCGCCAGCAGCCGAACTAGCGGGGGTGTAAATGAGCAGTTCTTC.

This sequence joins TRBV5-1 and TRBJ2-3, with 10 bases matching TRBD2. The CDR3 is made up of 15 amino acids. Germline CDR1 is SGHRS and CDR2 is YFSETQ. Unmatched junction bases numbered 9, after V lost 6 bases and J lost 5 bases. The CDR3: CASKPAGGHEDTQYF. Here the CDR3 DNA reads TGCGCCAGCAAACCAGCGGGGGGGCATGAAGATACGCAGTATTTT.

This clone was recorded only once. This rearrangement joins TRBV18 to TRBJ2-7, with D unresolved. The germline V gene has CDR1 KGHSH and CDR2 LQKENI. With 8 bases removed from V and 3 bases from J, the gap between germline ends came to 11 bases. CDR3 length equals 12 residues. The CDR3 is CASDSWNYEQYF. The CDR3, as DNA: TGTGCCAGCGATTCCTGGAACTACGAGCAGTACTTC.

The V and J genes are TRBV6-5 and TRBJ1-2; tentative D call: TRBD1 (6 bases). Germline V gene data show CDR1 as MNHEY and CDR2 as SVGAGI. The CDR3 is 11 amino acids. V was shortened by 6 bases and J by 8 bases, with 10 bases between the two germline ends. As DNA, the CDR3 is TGTGCCAGCAGGGGGGCCGACGGCTACACCTTC. Amino acids: CASRGADGYTF.

The rearrangement uses TRBV21-1 and TRBJ1-1. TRBV21-1 is described as a pseudogene. The CDR3 sequence is 14 residues long. CDR3 nucleotide sequence: TGTGCCAGCAGCAAACCCCACCGGGGCACTGAAGCTTTCTTT. Protein sequence: CASSKPHRGTEAFF.

The chain carries TRBV5-1 and TRBJ2-5, with 9 bases that match TRBD1. The CDR3 runs to 15 residues. V shed 0 bases and J 5 bases; nucleotides not matched to a gene: 5. Germline V gives CDR1 SGHRS, CDR2 YFSETQ. The CDR3, as DNA: TGCGCCAGCAGCTTGGCCGGGACAGGGAAGGAGACCCAGTACTTC. Protein sequence: CASSLAGTGKETQYF.

This chain links TRBV18 with TRBJ2-7, with TRBD2 matching 7 bases. Germline assignment: CDR1 KGHSH and CDR2 LQKENI. Trimming took 6 bases from V and 3 from J; bases not matched to a gene: 5. The CDR3 length is 13 residues. The CDR3 DNA reads as TGTGCCAGCTCGTACGGGGGGTTCTACGAGCAGTACTTC. Protein product: CASSYGGFYEQYF.

This chain links TRBV11-3 with TRBJ2-2; no clear D. Trimming shortened V by 1 base and J by 5 bases, and 8 bases separated the two germline ends. The CDR3 loop spans 14 amino acids. CDR1 SGHNT and CDR2 YENEEA come from the germline V gene. CDR3 residues: CASSLGPETGELFF. The CDR3 nucleotides read TGTGCCAGCAGCTTAGGTCCGGAGACCGGGGAGCTGTTTTTT.

V gene TRBV2 combines with J gene TRBJ1-4, with D unclear. Germline V lookup: CDR1 SNHLY, CDR2 FYNNEI. V dropped 7 bases and J dropped 5 bases, with 11 bases sitting between them. This CDR3 has 13 residues. Here the CDR3 reads CASNLLINEKLFF. The DNA for the CDR3 is TGTGCCAGCAACCTTTTGATAAATGAAAAACTGTTTTTT.

The chain links TRBV5-4 to TRBJ1-6; tentative D call: TRBD1 (5 bases). Looked up from germline, CDR1 is SGHNT and CDR2 is YYREEE (reference sequence). CDR3 length: 17 amino acids. Trimming shortened V by 4 bases and J by 0 bases, and 14 bases separated the two germline ends. The CDR3 is CASSPGGGSSYNSPLHF. CDR3 in DNA: TGTGCCAGCAGCCCGGGGGGTGGCAGCTCCTATAATTCACCCCTCCACTTT.

CDR3 sequence reads: CAWSTDEGTEAFF. The DNA of the CDR3 is TGTGCCTGGAGTACGGACGAGGGCACTGAAGCTTTCTTT. The gene calls are TRBV30 and TRBJ1-1; D is unclear. Germline CDR1 is GTSNPN and CDR2 is SVGIG (reference sequence). Trimming removed 2 bases at V and 4 bases at J, with 11 bases between. The length of the CDR3 is 13 residues.

The V and J genes are TRBV5-4 and TRBJ1-1; D unresolved. The germline V and J ends were trimmed by 3 bases and 4 bases, with 13 bases remaining between them. The CDR3 covers 14 residues. CDR1 and CDR2 (germline): SGHNT, YYREEE (reference sequence). The CDR3 DNA reads TGTGCCAGCAGCTCGTCTCGGGAAGGCACTGAAGCTTTCTTT. Translated: CASSSSREGTEAFF.

The rearrangement links TRBV28 to TRBJ2-7; D unresolved. Per germline, CDR1 MDHEN and CDR2 SYDVKM. Trimming shortened V by 3 bases and J by 6 bases, and 9 bases separated the two germline ends. This CDR3 spans 12 amino acids. This CDR3 is CASSFGLGEQYF. The CDR3 nucleotides read TGTGCCAGCAGTTTCGGCCTCGGCGAGCAGTACTTC.

The rearrangement joins TRBV7-3 to TRBJ2-7; 8 positions agree with TRBD1. Germline assignment: CDR1 SGHTA and CDR2 FQGTGA. This CDR3 comprises 13 residues. The V segment lost 5 bases and the J segment 6 bases; nucleotides outside the gene matches: 6. The CDR3 region is CASSATGAGEQYF. The CDR3 bases are TGTGCCAGCAGCGCGACAGGGGCCGGCGAGCAGTACTTC.

This clone was seen just once. The rearrangement uses TRBV9 and TRBJ1-1, with D possibly being TRBD1 (6 bases). Trimming left V 7 bases short and J 0 bases short, with 16 bases between. CDR3 length: 15 residues. Germline V gene data show CDR1 as SGDLS and CDR2 as YYNGEE. The CDR3 bases are TGTGCCAGCTCTCGTACCGGGGGCTTGAACACTGAAGCTTTCTTT. It encodes CASSRTGGLNTEAFF.

This chain joins TRBV30 and TRBJ2-1; 7 nucleotides line up with TRBD1. Germline-derived CDR1 and CDR2 are GTSNPN and SVGIG (reference sequence). After removal of 8 bases from V and 2 bases from J, the junction contained 6 bases not matched to a gene. The CDR3 spans 13 residues. CDR3 sequence reads: CALRQGTYNEQFF. DNA for the CDR3: TGTGCCCTCCGACAGGGAACCTACAATGAGCAGTTCTTC.

The genes are TRBV9 and TRBJ2-7; D is perhaps TRBD1 or TRBD2 (5 bases each). Germline assignment: CDR1 SGDLS and CDR2 YYNGEE. Trimming removed 4 bases at V and 2 bases at J, with 13 bases between. There are 14 residues in the CDR3. DNA of the CDR3: TGTGCCAGCAGCCCCCGGGACGCTACCTACGAGCAGTACTTC. This translates into CASSPRDATYEQYF. Combining the CDR3 with reference TRBV9 and TRBJ2-7 gives the whole variable domain DSGVTQTPKHLITATGQRVTLRCSPRSGDLSVYWYQQSLDQGLQFLIQYYNGEERAKGNILERFSAQQFPDLHSELNLSSLELGDSALYFCASSPRDATYEQYFGPGTRLTVT.

The chain uses TRBV11-2 and TRBJ2-7; D uncertain. V lost 1 base and J lost 9, with 7 bases in between. CDR3 length equals 11 residues. Germline values: CDR1 SGHAT, CDR2 FQNNGV. The CDR3 sequence: CASSLGGWQYF. CDR3 sequence (DNA): TGTGCCAGCAGCTTAGGGGGTTGGCAGTACTTC.

V gene TRBV7-3 combines with J gene TRBJ2-7; no clear D. The V and J ends lost 0 bases and 3 bases respectively, with 6 bases between them. Germline CDR1 is SGHTA and CDR2 is FQGTGA. This CDR3 contains 13 residues. The CDR3 sequence is CASSLTANYEQYF. The DNA of the CDR3 is TGTGCCAGCAGCTTAACGGCCAACTACGAGCAGTACTTC.

The J gene is TRBJ2-7, the V gene TRBV3-1 (or the pseudogene TRBV3-2); no clear D. V dropped 7 bases and J dropped 2 bases, with 12 bases sitting between them. Germline V gene lookup returns CDR1 LGHDT and CDR2 YNNKEL (reference sequence). CDR3 length equals 13 residues. Here the CDR3 DNA reads TGTGCCAGCAAGGCAAAAGGGACCTACGAGCAGTACTTC. Translated: CASKAKGTYEQYF.

The rearrangement uses TRBV9 and TRBJ2-3, with D tentatively TRBD2 (6 bases). The CDR3 contains 15 residues. The V end was cut by 1 base, the J end by 0 bases, with 9 bases between. CDR1 and CDR2 from the germline V gene are SGDLS and YYNGEE. CDR3 coding DNA: TGTGCCAGCAGCGTAAAGGCGGGGAGCACAGATACGCAGTATTTT. This translates into CASSVKAGSTDTQYF.

The rearrangement uses TRBV10-3 and TRBJ2-7; D may be TRBD1 (5 bases). The germline CDR1 and CDR2 sequences are ENHRY and SYGVKD. The CDR3 is made up of 14 amino acids. The ends were cut back, 6 bases at V and 5 bases at J, with 17 bases in the middle. In DNA, the CDR3 is TGTGCCATCAGGGACACGGGCCGACTCAACGAGCAGTACTTC. Translating gives CAIRDTGRLNEQYF.

The V call is TRBV3-1 (or the pseudogene TRBV3-2), the J call TRBJ1-1; D not resolved. The CDR3 is made up of 13 amino acids. Trimming stripped 4 bases from V and 3 bases from J, with 9 bases between. CDR1 is LGHDT, CDR2 YNNKEL, per germline (reference sequence). CDR3 loop: CASSRLEDTEAFF. CDR3 bases: TGTGCCAGCAGCCGGTTAGAGGACACTGAAGCTTTCTTT.